The clone carrying this T cell receptor beta chain has more than one count but fewer than ten. Its specificity is not known. Total RNA, at least 5 micrograms per sample, was extracted from PBMCs. The data are from a study of blood T cells in healthy people across ages. Regarding the study as a whole: More naive CD4+ cells and higher diversity were found in long-lived than in aged donors.

A second PCR, run for about 6 to 12 cycles, used a sample-barcoded 5' primer plus a J-beta primer mix. Using its own MiXCR run on the 5' RACE reads, TCRdb lists one record per CDR3 protein. In the table there are hundreds of thousands of distinct CDR3 sequences, 45% to 70% of which are singletons. CDR3 size: 15 residues. Germline V lookup: CDR1 SEHNR, CDR2 FQNEAQ (reference sequence). The V end lost 1 base, the J end lost 2 bases, and 10 bases lay between the germline ends. Sequenced sample: blood. The source is a man in his forties in good health. This chain links TRBV7-9 with TRBJ2-3, with D uncertain. CDR3 residues: CASSLGLDPTDTQYF. CDR3 DNA sequence: TGTGCCAGCAGCTTAGGTCTGGACCCCACAGATACGCAGTATTTT.